The rows below give T cell receptor beta chains drawn from one sample of a study of blood T cell repertoires in COVID-19. Method: immunoSEQ multiplex PCR; TCRdb's copy keeps in-frame clones and lacks some. Counted here are over 75,000 clones, approximately 80% occurring once; the ten biggest clones make up roughly a third. What was sequenced was peripheral blood. All receptors come from a woman of 80 years or more with active or convalescent COVID-19. Each CDR3 is given with its conserved first and last residue. A D gene is named only where the DNA matches it firmly. Size tells how often a clone was seen (once, few, many) or the class of an expanded clone, and some rows leave it out.

d_gene | j_gene | v_gene | abundance | CDR3nt | CDR3aa
TRBD1 | TRBJ1-4 | TRBV5-6 | - | TGTGCCAGCAGCTTCGGGACAGGGGTTAGCGAAAAACTGTTTTTT | CASSFGTGVSEKLFF
TRBD1 | TRBJ2-7 | TRBV5-8 | - | TGTGCCAGCAGCCCTCGGACAGGGTCCTACGAGCAGTACTTC | CASSPRTGSYEQYF
- | TRBJ2-7 | TRBV6-5 | - | TGTGCCAGCAGTACGGCCCTAGGCCGGTCCTACGAGCAGTACTTC | CASSTALGRSYEQYF
- | TRBJ2-2 | TRBV5-1 | - | TGCGCCAGCAGCCTCTCATCAGGGACCGGGGAGCTGTTTTTT | CASSLSSGTGELFF
- | TRBJ2-1 | TRBV6-4 | - | TGTGCCAGCAGCGAAGGAGCGGGTGTCCACAATGAGCAGTTCTTC | CASSEGAGVHNEQFF
- | TRBJ2-3 | TRBV29-1 | - | TGCAGCGTTCGCGGCACAGATACGCAGTATTTT | CSVRGTDTQYF
- | TRBJ2-7 | TRBV20-1 | once | TGCAGTGCTAGTCGGTATGAGGCTTCCGAGCAGTACTTC | CSASRYEASEQYF
- | TRBJ1-1 | TRBV12-5 | - | TGTGCTAGTGGTTTTTGGACAGCTGAAGCTTTCTTT | CASGFWTAEAFF
- | TRBJ1-1 | TRBV3-1/TRBV3-2 | - | TGTGCCAGCAGCCAAGAAAGTCGGGACACTGAAGCTTTCTTT | CASSQESRDTEAFF
TRBD2 | TRBJ2-5 | TRBV7-2 | - | TGTGCCAGCAGCTTAGGACTAGCGGGGGTGGAGACCCAGTACTTC | CASSLGLAGVETQYF
- | TRBJ2-5 | TRBV9 | - | TGTGCCAGCAGCCCCCGACTGTACCAAGAGACCCAGTACTTC | CASSPRLYQETQYF
- | TRBJ2-2 | TRBV15 | - | TGTGCCACCAGCAGGTATAACACCGGGGAGCTGTTTTTT | CATSRYNTGELFF
TRBD1 | TRBJ2-1 | TRBV6-2/TRBV6-3 | - | TGTGCCAGCAGTCGGTCAGGGGGCCGGTCCTATGAGCAGTTCTTC | CASSRSGGRSYEQFF
TRBD1 | TRBJ2-1 | TRBV5-8 | - | TGTGCCAGCAGCCGCAGGGGGCTGGAGCAGTTCTTC | CASSRRGLEQFF
- | TRBJ1-2 | TRBV28 | - | TGTGCCAGCAGTCTCACGGGGTGGGGTCAGAGCTATGGCTACACCTTC | CASSLTGWGQSYGYTF
- | TRBJ2-5 | TRBV11-3 | - | TGTGCCAGCAGCTTAGGAGTTAGTGGAGACGGGGAGACCCAGTACTTC | CASSLGVSGDGETQYF
TRBD2 | TRBJ2-3 | TRBV7-2 | - | TGTGCCAGCAGCCTCGGACTAGCGGGGGGGCAGTATTTT | CASSLGLAGGQYF
TRBD1 | TRBJ2-1 | TRBV6-1 | - | TGTGCCAGCAGTGGAATCGGACAGGGCTTGGGCAATGAGCAGTTCTTC | CASSGIGQGLGNEQFF
- | TRBJ1-3 | TRBV7-9 | - | TGTGCCAGCAGCCCCGGAGATCCTGGCTCTGGAAACACCATATATTTT | CASSPGDPGSGNTIYF
- | TRBJ2-6 | TRBV28 | - | TGTGCCAGCAATGAGAGTCCTGGGGCCAACGTCCTGACTTTC | CASNESPGANVLTF
- | TRBJ1-5 | TRBV19 | - | TGTGCCAGTAGTATAGCCAGGGATCAGCCCCAGCATTTT | CASSIARDQPQHF
- | TRBJ1-2 | TRBV5-1 | - | TGCGCCAGCAGCCCGGACGGCACAGGCGGCTATGGCTACACCTTC | CASSPDGTGGYGYTF
- | TRBJ2-3 | TRBV9 | - | TGTGCCAGCAGCCCCTTAGATACGCAGTATTTT | CASSPLDTQYF
TRBD1 | TRBJ1-5 | TRBV6-5 | - | TGTGCCAGCAGGGCGGACAGGGCAAACAATCAGCCCCAGCATTTT | CASRADRANNQPQHF
TRBD1 | TRBJ1-4 | TRBV25-1 | - | TGTGCCAGCAGTCTCTCTAGGACAGGCGGGTTTGGGCATGAAAAACTGTTTTTT | CASSLSRTGGFGHEKLFF
- | TRBJ1-4 | TRBV6-5 | - | TGTGCCAGCACCCTGGGAGGGACTAATGAAAAACTGTTTTTT | CASTLGGTNEKLFF
TRBD2 | TRBJ2-7 | TRBV7-2 | - | TGTGCCAGCAGCCGCCAGCGGGGGGCCCCCTACGAGCAGTACTTC | CASSRQRGAPYEQYF
TRBD2 | TRBJ2-7 | TRBV2 | once | TGTGCCAGCAGACTAGGACTAGCGGGAGCTTCTTCCGAGCAGTACTTC | CASRLGLAGASSEQYF
- | TRBJ2-2 | TRBV7-3 | - | TGTGCCAGCAGCTTCGGCAGGGCGAACACCGGGGAGCTGTTTTTT | CASSFGRANTGELFF
- | TRBJ2-3 | TRBV7-9 | - | TGTGCCAGCAGCCCCGAGGTAGATACGCAGTATTTT | CASSPEVDTQYF
TRBD1 | TRBJ2-7 | TRBV3-1/TRBV3-2 | - | TGTGCCAGCAGCCTCCGGGACAGGGTCTACGAGCAGTACTTC | CASSLRDRVYEQYF
TRBD2 | TRBJ2-3 | TRBV7-8 | - | TGTGCCAGCAGCTACAGGGGTATTAGCGGGAGTGATACGCAGTATTTT | CASSYRGISGSDTQYF
- | TRBJ1-6 | TRBV6-5 | - | TGTGCCAGCAGTTTCGACAGCCAATATTCACCCCTCCACTTT | CASSFDSQYSPLHF
TRBD2 | TRBJ2-2 | TRBV2 | - | TGTGCCAGCGGGACCGGGACTAGCGTGACCGGGGAGCTGTTTTTT | CASGTGTSVTGELFF
TRBD1 | TRBJ2-1 | TRBV9 | - | TGTGCCAGCAGCGTCAGGGGGAGCTCCTACAATGAGCAGTTCTTC | CASSVRGSSYNEQFF
TRBD1 | TRBJ1-3 | TRBV25-1 | once | TGTGCCAGCAGTGCCCGGGACAGGGCTGGAAACACCATATATTTT | CASSARDRAGNTIYF
- | TRBJ2-1 | TRBV6-5 | - | TGTGCCAGCAGCCGTAGCGAGAGTCGGGGCAATGAGCAGTTCTTC | CASSRSESRGNEQFF
- | TRBJ2-7 | TRBV7-3 | - | TGTGCCAGCAGCTTGCACCCCAGCTCCTACGAGCAGTACTTC | CASSLHPSSYEQYF
TRBD1 | TRBJ2-3 | TRBV11-3 | - | TGTGCCAGCAGCTTTCTCACAGGGGGTTGGGATACGCAGTATTTT | CASSFLTGGWDTQYF
TRBD1 | TRBJ2-2 | TRBV7-9 | once | TGTGCCAGCAGCCTAGACAGGGATCCCGGGGAGCTGTTTTTT | CASSLDRDPGELFF
- | TRBJ1-2 | TRBV6-5 | - | TGTGCCAGCAGAAACTCCGGAGCCAACTATGGCTACACCTTC | CASRNSGANYGYTF
- | TRBJ1-6 | TRBV11-3 | - | TGTGCCAGCAGGGAGAGCTCCTATAATTCACCCCTCCACTTT | CASRESSYNSPLHF
- | TRBJ1-1 | TRBV5-6 | - | TGTGCCAGCAGCTTGGGGGACTCCAGGGCTTTCTTT | CASSLGDSRAFF
- | TRBJ2-1 | TRBV7-2 | - | TGTGCCAGCAGCTTATGGCGGGGTTTATGGGCTGAGCAGTTCTTC | CASSLWRGLWAEQFF
TRBD1 | TRBJ2-3 | TRBV9 | - | TGTGCCAGCAGCGTAGAGGGGGCGAGAACAGATACGCAGTATTTT | CASSVEGARTDTQYF
- | TRBJ2-7 | TRBV19 | - | TGTGCCAGTAGTATAGCCGGCAGGGGGGACTACGAGCAGTACTTC | CASSIAGRGDYEQYF
TRBD1 | TRBJ1-2 | TRBV24-1 | - | TGTGCCACCAGTGTTATGGCAGGGGGCCGGTATGGCTACACCTTC | CATSVMAGGRYGYTF
TRBD1 | TRBJ2-7 | TRBV3-1/TRBV3-2 | - | TGTGCCAGCAGCCACTCTAGCCGGGACAGGGTCTCCTACGAGCAGTACTTC | CASSHSSRDRVSYEQYF
TRBD2 | TRBJ2-3 | TRBV6-5 | - | TGTGCCAGCAGTTACTTCGCTAGCGGGGGTGCAGATACGCAGTATTTT | CASSYFASGGADTQYF
- | TRBJ1-4 | TRBV28 | - | TGTGCCAGCATTCCCATACAGGGAGTAGCGGGAAAACTGTTTTTT | CASIPIQGVAGKLFF
TRBD1 | TRBJ1-1 | TRBV6-1 | - | TGTGCCAGCAGTGAAGACAGGGGGGATACTGAAGCTTTCTTT | CASSEDRGDTEAFF
- | TRBJ1-3 | TRBV7-2 | - | TGTGCCAGCAGCCTCCGGTCATCTGGAAACACCATATATTTT | CASSLRSSGNTIYF
TRBD1 | TRBJ1-6 | TRBV7-8 | - | TGTGCCAGCAGCCAGAGGGGACAGTCCTCACCCCTCCACTTT | CASSQRGQSSPLHF
- | TRBJ2-2 | TRBV7-2 | - | TGTGCCAGCAGCTTCCGCCGAGCGAACACCGGGGAGCTGTTTTTT | CASSFRRANTGELFF
TRBD1 | TRBJ1-6 | TRBV19 | once | TGTGCCAGTAGTCCCGGGACAGGGGGCAGGAATTCACCCCTCCACTTT | CASSPGTGGRNSPLHF
TRBD2 | TRBJ2-2 | TRBV6-5 | - | TGTGCCAGCAGCGGACCGGGAGGGAAAGTCGGGGAGCTGTTTTTT | CASSGPGGKVGELFF